What follows describes a single T cell receptor beta chain. With V trimmed by 3 bases and J by 7 bases, 8 bases remained unmatched. The CDR3 has 16 amino acids. Germline V gives CDR1 MGHRA, CDR2 YSYEKL. Generated by immunoSEQ multiplex PCR, the TCRdb table keeps only in-frame clones and is missing some. Among 10,000 or so clones listed, approximately 96% were seen once. The data were taken from a study of T cell clonotyping in hematopoietic cell transplantation. This sequence joins TRBV4-1 and TRBJ1-6, with 8 bases aligning to TRBD1. This TCR was sampled from a male patient aged 55-69 years who had an allogeneic stem cell transplant from a related donor, so the T cells may come from the graft donor. Some clones in this sample may be carry-over from other donors' samples. Material: peripheral blood mononuclear cells, obtained 100 days after allogeneic stem cell transplant. CDR3 coding DNA: TGCGCCAGCAGCCAGGGACGGACAGGGATGAATTCACCCCTCCACTTT. Its translation: CASSQGRTGMNSPLHF.